Listed here are 26 T cell receptor beta chains from one sample, sequenced in a study of T cells in Graves' hyperthyroidism and ophthalmopathy. The investigators amplified TCR beta CDR3 regions from RNA transcripts. In the first-round RT-PCR of the TCR CDR3, the HTBI primer set was used. TCRdb re-called the multiplex PCR reads through MiXCR, storing one row per CDR3 protein. The sample holds 490,000 or so distinct CDR3 sequences; 40% to 50% are singletons and the top ten take 44%. Specimen: peripheral blood or thyroid tissue (not recorded which). The receptors were gathered from an adult woman with Graves' disease, either hyperthyroidism or ophthalmopathy (not recorded which).

Notes on this clonotype: A junction end diverges from the germline sequence, so it may reflect a read error. CDR3 sequence (DNA): TGTGCCAGCAGTGTTCGCATAGCGGACGAAACTAAGGAGGGCTACACCTTC. Translation gives CASSVRIADETKEGYTF. The V gene is TRBV10-2, the J gene TRBJ1-2; no definite D call. Germline V lookup: CDR1 WSHSY, CDR2 SAAADI. CDR3 length: 17 residues.

This clonotype was detected ten times or more. V usage is TRBV29-1 and J usage is TRBJ1-4, with D maybe TRBD1 (5 bases). Germline assignment: CDR1 SQVTM and CDR2 ANQGSEA. V shed 6 bases and J shed 10 bases, with 21 bases lying between them. The CDR3 consists of 14 residues. The CDR3 DNA follows: TGCAGCGTATCGGACGGCCCTCGCCAGGGAAAACTGTTTTTT. It encodes CSVSDGPRQGKLFF.

The rearrangement links TRBV29-1 to TRBJ1-4, with D possibly matching TRBD1 (6 bases). V gave up 4 bases and J gave up 2 bases, with 17 bases separating them. This CDR3 has 16 amino acids. Germline lookup yields CDR1 SQVTM and CDR2 ANQGSEA. CDR3 protein: CSVVGSSGGTNEKLFF. Here the CDR3 DNA reads TGCAGCGTTGTGGGTTCTAGCGGGGGCACTAATGAAAAACTGTTTTTT.

The chain has TRBV2 and TRBJ1-1; D gene uncertain. Germline V gives CDR1 SNHLY, CDR2 FYNNEI. The CDR3 contains 13 residues. Between the trimmed V and J ends, which lost 4 bases and 3 bases, there was a span of 9 bases. The CDR3 region is CASSVSRHTEAFF. The CDR3 nucleotides are TGTGCCAGCAGTGTATCTAGACACACTGAAGCTTTCTTT.

The chain is built from TRBV27 and TRBJ2-7, with 11 bases that match TRBD2. V shed 2 bases and J 3 bases; nucleotides not matched to a gene: 6. The CDR3 covers 16 residues. Germline values: CDR1 MNHEY, CDR2 SMNVEV (reference sequence). The CDR3 nucleotides read TGTGCCAGCAGTTTAAGACTAGCGGGGCCTTACTACGAGCAGTACTTC. This encodes CASSLRLAGPYYEQYF.

This rearrangement joins TRBV20-1 to TRBJ1-6; no reliable D call. The CDR3 covers 14 residues. Between the trimmed V and J ends, which lost 5 bases and 8 bases, there was a span of 16 bases. CDR1 is DFQATT and CDR2 is SNEGSKA in the germline V gene (reference sequence). The CDR3 DNA sequence: TGCAGTGCTTCCAGAGGCTCAGTAGATTCACCCCTCCACTTT. Translated: CSASRGSVDSPLHF.

This clonotype was picked up one time. The gene calls are TRBV5-1 and TRBJ1-2; 7 bases are shared with TRBD1. The junction had 11 bases not matched to a gene; V was cut back by 4 bases and J by 2 bases. Germline loops: CDR1 SGHRS, CDR2 YFSETQ. The CDR3 contains 16 residues. For the CDR3, the DNA is TGCGCCAGCAGCCCACCTCCGGGACAGAAAAACTATGGCTACACCTTC. Encoded protein: CASSPPPGQKNYGYTF.

The chain employs TRBV24-1 and TRBJ1-5; D is undetermined. The CDR3 sequence is 8 residues long. Per germline, CDR1 KGHDR and CDR2 SFDVKD. V was shortened by 5 bases and J by 14 bases, with 3 bases between the two germline ends. CDR3 sequence: CATSAEHF. The CDR3 coding sequence is TGTGCCACCAGTGCCGAGCATTTT.

There are many counts of this clonotype. The CDR3 sequence is CASSLASSNQPQHF. The CDR3 coding sequence is TGTGCCAGCAGCTTAGCGTCAAGCAATCAGCCCCAGCATTTT. J is TRBJ1-5 and V is TRBV7-9; D unclear. V lost 0 bases, J lost 1 base, and 4 bases lay in between. Looked up from germline, CDR1 is SEHNR and CDR2 is FQNEAQ (reference sequence). This CDR3 comprises 14 residues.

The chain is built from TRBV7-9 and TRBJ2-7; 7 nucleotides align to TRBD1. The J segment lost 8 bases and the V segment lost 10 bases, leaving 17 bases of the junction unmatched. Germline V lookup: CDR1 SEHNR, CDR2 FQNEAQ (reference sequence). The CDR3 has 14 residues. This CDR3 is CATSDTRTGTKQYF. In DNA form, the CDR3 reads TGTGCCACCAGTGACACGAGGACAGGTACTAAGCAGTACTTC.

This clonotype was picked up many times. The V gene is TRBV5-5, the J gene TRBJ1-5, with 9 bases identical to TRBD1. Germline CDR1 is SGHKS and CDR2 is YYEKEE (reference sequence). V lost 4 bases, J lost 5 bases, and 7 bases stayed unmatched. The CDR3 extends over 15 amino acids. As DNA, the CDR3 is TGTGCCAGCAGCCCGGGACAGGGAGGTGATCAGCCCCAGCATTTT. This encodes CASSPGQGGDQPQHF.

The rearrangement uses TRBV29-1 and TRBJ1-2; TRBD1 might be the D (6 bases). Germline CDR1 and CDR2: SQVTM and ANQGSEA. Trimming cost V 3 bases and J 4 bases, with 24 bases left between them. This CDR3 spans 17 amino acids. The CDR3 region is CSVEEPYRDNLLYGYTF. In DNA, the CDR3 is TGCAGCGTTGAGGAACCATACCGGGACAACCTTCTCTATGGCTACACCTTC.

This clonotype has a count of ten or more. This sequence joins TRBV10-3 and TRBJ1-1; D remains unclear. Per the germline V gene, CDR1 is ENHRY and CDR2 is SYGVKD. This CDR3 is built from 15 residues. The V end was cut by 4 bases, the J end by 5 bases, with 17 bases between. CDR3 DNA: TGTGCCATCAGTGCCCGGGGTAAGCTAGGAACTGAAGCTTTCTTT. Its translation is CAISARGKLGTEAFF.

Ten or more counts support this clonotype. The chain combines TRBV15 with TRBJ1-1; D is perhaps TRBD1 (6 bases). The CDR3 consists of 14 residues. V lost 0 bases and J lost 5, with 10 bases in between. Germline-derived CDR1 and CDR2 are LNHNV and YYDKDF (reference sequence). For the CDR3, the DNA is TGTGCCACCAGCAGAGATTTCGGACAGACTGAAGCTTTCTTT. Translation: CATSRDFGQTEAFF.

This clonotype was found a few times. The CDR3 reads CATLDNMNTEAFF. CDR3 nucleotides: TGTGCCACCCTAGACAACATGAACACTGAAGCTTTCTTT. The rearrangement uses TRBV11-2 and TRBJ1-1; no definite D call. The V gene lost 10 bases and the J gene lost 0 bases, with 12 bases spanning the gap. The CDR3 length is 13 residues. Germline-derived CDR1 and CDR2 are SGHAT and FQNNGV.

This clonotype has more than one count but fewer than ten. This rearrangement joins TRBV7-3 to TRBJ1-1, with 10 positions matching TRBD1. In germline, CDR1 is SGHTA, CDR2 FQGTGA. This CDR3 is 14 amino acids long. V gave up 2 bases and J gave up 5 bases; unmatched junction bases: 2. CDR3: CASSLGTGATEAFF. The DNA for the CDR3 is TGTGCCAGCAGCTTAGGGACAGGGGCGACTGAAGCTTTCTTT.

Details on this clonotype: The junction does not match germline at one end; this may be a read error. V and J are TRBV5-4 and TRBJ1-1, with D possibly being TRBD1 (5 bases). Germline V gene lookup returns CDR1 SGHNT and CDR2 YYREEE (reference sequence). The CDR3 consists of 16 residues. The CDR3 reads CASRVQVRHENTEALF. DNA for the CDR3: TGTGCCAGCAGAGTACAGGTTCGACATGAAAACACTGAAGCTCTCTTT.

This clonotype was detected only a few times. V is TRBV7-2 and J is TRBJ1-6; a possible D gene is TRBD1 (5 bases). This CDR3 has 16 amino acids. V shed 5 bases and J shed 10 bases, with 21 bases lying between them. Germline loops: CDR1 SGHTA, CDR2 FQGNSA. The CDR3 sequence is CASSAGLAEGRSPLHF. CDR3 nucleotide sequence: TGTGCCAGCAGCGCGGGACTAGCGGAGGGCCGGTCACCCCTCCACTTT.

This clonotype came up once. DNA for the CDR3: TGTGCCAGCAGCCGAGCTGGGACAGGGGACTATGGCTACACCTTC. Translating gives CASSRAGTGDYGYTF. The J gene is TRBJ1-2, the V gene TRBV9; 10 nucleotides agree with TRBD1. The V and J ends lost 4 bases and 3 bases, in that order; junction bases with no gene match: 6. CDR1 is SGDLS and CDR2 is YYNGEE in the germline V gene. The CDR3 is 15 residues long.

The gene calls are TRBV15 and TRBJ2-7, with a tentative D call TRBD1 (7 bases). CDR1 and CDR2 (germline): LNHNV, YYDKDF (reference sequence). The CDR3 extends over 14 amino acids. V dropped 8 bases and J dropped 0 bases, with 14 bases sitting between them. The CDR3 nucleotides read TGTGCCACCTCCGCGGGACAGCTCTCCTACGAGCAGTACTTC. This translates into CATSAGQLSYEQYF.

The chain links TRBV29-1 to TRBJ2-5; D is perhaps TRBD1 (6 bases). CDR1 is SQVTM, CDR2 ANQGSEA, per germline. V gave up 2 bases and J gave up 1 base, with 8 bases separating them. The CDR3 is made up of 13 amino acids. The CDR3 nucleotides are TGCAGCGTTGAATGGACAGTCCAAGAGACCCAGTACTTC. Protein: CSVEWTVQETQYF. Looking up the rest from reference TRBV29-1 and TRBJ2-5 gives the full variable domain: SAVISQKPSRDICQRGTSLTIQCQVDSQVTMMFWYRQQPGQSLTLIATANQGSEATYESGFVIDKFPISRPNLTFSTLTVSNMSPEDSSIYLCSVEWTVQETQYFGPGTRLLVL.

This clonotype was detected only a few times. The chain carries TRBV11-1 and TRBJ2-7, with 7 bases aligning to TRBD1. CDR1 and CDR2 from the germline V gene are SGHAT and FQDESV (reference sequence). The CDR3 has 17 residues. The V and J ends lost 5 bases and 6 bases, in that order; junction bases with no gene match: 19. CDR3 coding DNA: TGTGCCAGCAGCGGTCCGGGACAGCGTGCTGGGTTGGGCGAGCAGTACTTC. Amino acid sequence: CASSGPGQRAGLGEQYF.

The chain has TRBV29-1 and TRBJ2-6, with 8 nucleotides matching TRBD1. The CDR3 is made up of 15 amino acids. Germline loops: CDR1 SQVTM, CDR2 ANQGSEA. The V and J ends lost 2 bases and 2 bases, in that order; junction bases with no gene match: 2. In nucleotides, the CDR3 is TGCAGCGTTGAACAGGGGGCGGCTGGGGCCAACGTCCTGACTTTC. It specifies CSVEQGAAGANVLTF.

V usage is TRBV20-1 and J usage is TRBJ1-1, with D perhaps TRBD1 (6 bases). Germline V CDR1 and CDR2: DFQATT, SNEGSKA (reference sequence). This CDR3 has 13 amino acids. V was clipped by 4 bases and J by 1 base, with 10 bases between them. The CDR3 loop is CSATRTANTEAFF. The CDR3 DNA sequence: TGCAGTGCTACGAGGACAGCGAACACTGAAGCTTTCTTT.

The rearrangement joins TRBV7-9 to TRBJ2-7; TRBD2 is a possible D gene (6 bases). There are 16 residues in the CDR3. The V end was cut by 6 bases, the J end by 0 bases, with 18 bases between. Per germline, CDR1 SEHNR and CDR2 FQNEAQ (reference sequence). The CDR3 protein is CASSSNGGRSSYEQYF. CDR3 DNA: TGTGCCAGCAGTTCCAATGGAGGGAGGTCCTCCTACGAGCAGTACTTC. Combining the CDR3 with reference TRBV7-9 and TRBJ2-7 gives the whole variable domain DTGVSQNPRHKITKRGQNVTFRCDPISEHNRLYWYRQTLGQGPEFLTYFQNEAQLEKSRLLSDRFSAERPKGSFSTLEIQRTEQGDSAMYLCASSSNGGRSSYEQYFGPGTRLTVT.

In its sample, this clonotype was seen many times. The chain recombines TRBV10-3 with TRBJ1-1; D might be TRBD1 (6 bases). This CDR3 is built from 16 residues. Per germline, CDR1 ENHRY and CDR2 SYGVKD. Trimming cost V 4 bases and J 1 base, with 16 bases left between them. CDR3: CAISGSGGQKNTEAFF. In DNA form, the CDR3 reads TGTGCCATCAGTGGGAGTGGTGGACAGAAGAACACTGAAGCTTTCTTT.